The sample holds one count of the clone carrying this T cell receptor (beta chain). These data originate in a study of shared clonotypes between healthy human individuals. Trimming stripped 8 bases from V and 3 bases from J, with 17 bases between. The CDR3 sequence is 14 residues long. The germline CDR1 and CDR2 sequences are SQVTM and ANQGSEA. Per the original methods: Because ImmunoSEQ provided only junction sequences with no quality scores, the filtering differed. Profiled with immunoSEQ multiplex PCR; TCRdb holds only in-frame clones, not every one. Clone size and V and J calls were adopted from that table, with D and trimming inferred from the DNA. The sample yields under 2,500,000 clones, 90% to 96% seen once.

The chain recombines TRBV29-1 with TRBJ1-3; D is perhaps TRBD1 (6 bases). This receptor was taken from a man between 18 and 29 years old in good health. Sequences were obtained from naive CD4+ T cells sorted from blood. The sample's subset: CD45RA+ positively selected. The CDR3 DNA follows: TGCAGCACTAAAGGGGGGGGCAATGGAAACACCATATATTTT. This sequence encodes CSTKGGGNGNTIYF.